This T cell receptor (beta chain) was sequenced during a study of Graves' ophthalmopathy and Graves' hyperthyroidism (dated by TCRdb to 2017 to 2018). General notes on the study: Hyperthyroidism was defined as stable when no progression to ophthalmopathy occurred within 18 months of follow-up. TCR beta repertoire signatures were used to distinguish Graves' ophthalmopathy from Graves' hyperthyroidism and to predict progression to ophthalmopathy. In total, 135 blood samples were TCR-sequenced: 40 to 45 ophthalmopathy, roughly 80 hyperthyroidism and around 17 hyperthyroidism-to-ophthalmopathy patients. To explore V-J signatures distinguishing ophthalmopathy from hyperthyroidism, a discovery set of some 100 patients (fewer than 45 ophthalmopathy, about 57 stable hyperthyroidism) was enrolled. An independent validation cohort comprised about 20 hyperthyroidism patients and some 16 patients who later progressed from hyperthyroidism to ophthalmopathy. In over 5 hyperthyroidism patients, the T-cell repertoire of thyroid tissue was compared with the T-cell repertoire of blood. Following sample collection, hyperthyroidism patients were given methimazole at a starting dose of 30 mg daily, and ophthalmopathy patients were given high-dose intravenous methylprednisolone. The investigation overall reported the following: The 13-signature model separated ophthalmopathy from stable hyperthyroidism with 87.88% sensitivity and 81.08% specificity in cross-validation, and 80%/75% in the test set. Most expanded thyroid clonotypes with a frequency above 0.001 also appeared in blood, which suggests that blood repertoires may reflect the immune response in the thyroid. Sample size was not predetermined statistically, and investigators were not blinded to group allocation. In validation, the model predicted ophthalmopathy progression with about 71% sensitivity and about 77% specificity; about a dozen predicted patients were CT-confirmed with GO in a median of approximately 6.5 months.

For repertoire sequencing, the TCR beta CDR3 regions were amplified from RNA transcripts. The first round was an RT-PCR using HTBI primers with the Qiagen OneStep RT-PCR kit, and this first round was followed by a second-round multiplex PCR, then size selection and purification. Libraries were sequenced paired-end with 100 bp reads on an Illumina HiSeq2000. From the authors' description of their analysis: SOAPnuke was used for read processing, and reads with adapters, uncalled bases, a mean Phred below 15, or no exact constant-primer or identifier match were discarded. COPE v1.2.5 was used to merge high-quality paired reads. Clonotypes were defined as unique nucleotide sequences and were aligned to IMGT TRB V, D and J references using MiTCR v1.1. Analysis was restricted to V-J combinations with a frequency above 0.0001, which covered just over 98% of repertoires. For each V-J combination, a TCR clonal expansion and chaos score was defined as F50 clonal expansion divided by the chaos observed in the TCRdist matrix. Welch's t-statistics and random forest were used to reduce the features to 10 to 15 V-J combinations, which were then used as input to a naive Bayes classifier. Thyroid-blood repertoire similarity was quantified with the Morisita-Horn index. In-frame beta chains were kept once TCRdb had trimmed the public reads at Q25 with fastp and called clones with MiXCR. Every CDR3 protein is listed once, alongside the most common genes and DNA of its rows. The V and J calls and clone size are TCRdb's, not the authors'. Across this sample there are around 1.1 million distinct CDR3 sequences, with 35% to 40% seen only once. Roughly 11% of the sample is taken by the ten largest.

Hyperthyroidism patients were newly diagnosed, with disease duration under 2 months, and aged 18 to 65 years. Patients with other autoimmune diseases, uncontrolled infections, pregnancy or lactation were excluded. Diagnosis was based on clinical symptoms, serum thyroxine, TRAb, thyroid ultrasound and orbital computed tomography. Trizol reagent was used to extract the total RNA, and its quality was then checked on an Agilent 2100 Bioanalyzer. This clonotype showed up just a few times. There is no known antigen for this receptor. Per-nucleotide qualities are absent, and no much larger clonotype sits a single base away. The TCR sequence derives from an adult man with Graves' hyperthyroidism. The sample comprised peripheral blood or thyroid tissue (not recorded which).

CDR3 loop: CASSPLTGDRVSPLHF. At the DNA level, the sequence is TGCGCCAGCAGCCCACTCACCGGGGACAGGGTTTCACCCCTCCACTTT. The chain employs TRBV10-2 and TRBJ1-6, with 9 bases aligning to TRBD1. Reading the germline V gene gives CDR1 WSHSY and CDR2 SAAADI. Ends trimmed: V by 6 bases, J by 9 bases; bases unmatched to a gene: 12. The CDR3 contains 16 residues, cysteine and phenylalanine counted. Of all the DNA, just the CDR3 is kept, 48 bases in frame from base 1.